This record covers a single T cell receptor (beta chain). The table lists this clone with a count of one. Its target antigen remains unknown. No base qualities exist here, and no much larger clone lies one base off it. The entry originates in a study of shared clonotypes between healthy human individuals (TCRdb year 2020). Regarding the research as a whole: The cohort comprised two women and a few men aged 18 to 49 years. To estimate repertoire size and how much clonotype sharing occurs between individuals, the study deeply sequenced the blood TCR repertoires of five or six healthy adults. Each donor's leukapheresis produced roughly between about 0.8 and 10 billion PBMCs. For each donor, CD4 naive and CD4 memory were each given three plates, CD8 naive was given two plates, and CD8 memory was given one plate. Libraries were prepared and TCR repertoires were sequenced by different laboratories using diverse techniques, in order to increase sequencing depth and limit assay-specific biases. Study-level results and caveats: Because the study included a small number of donors, the genetic and exposure-history diversity represented was limited. Pairwise subsampling indicated that sequencing depth was expected to affect the degree of clonotype sharing among donors. Incomplete sequencing was indicated by rarefaction of sorted-subset datasets, despite the large sequencing depth. Compared with non-shared clonotypes, the clonotypes found in all four sorted-subset donors had higher generation probabilities. Across a few donors, around 5.4% of naive CD4, roughly 3.5% of naive CD8, 2% to 2.5% of memory CD4, and approximately 0.42% of memory CD8 clonotypes were shared. Sampling was restricted to blood, and TCR repertoires in tissues likely differ from the TCR repertoires found in blood. Naive subsets generally had larger estimated clonotype richness than memory subsets did.

CD8 naive samples consisted of CD45RO-negative cells that were positively selected for CCR7, yielding a CD45RA+CCR7+ population without TemRA cells. Healthy HIV-negative adults with no recently reported acute infections or vaccinations were included as donors. All donors were Caucasian adults living in Nashville, Tennessee, USA. Blood was obtained by leukapheresis, after which PBMCs were separated by Ficoll-Histopaque density gradient centrifugation and cryopreserved in liquid nitrogen vapor phase. Analytical flow cytometry was used to check the purity and quantity of each magnetically sorted T cell population. Genomic DNA was isolated from each sorted fraction and quantified by UV absorbance on a Nanodrop 2000c. Using the deep immunoSEQ assay, TCR CDR3 regions were amplified from genomic DNA by multiplex PCR. For each cell subset, the extracted genomic DNA was distributed evenly across all wells of several immunoSEQ 96-well plates, and each plate served as one replicate. For sorted subsets, about 220 ng of genomic DNA, equivalent to some 33,000 T cell genomes, went into each replicate PCR. Purified libraries were measured with a Qubit 3.0 fluorometer, size-checked on a Bioanalyzer 2100, and measured again with the KAPA Library Quantification kit. Each immunoSEQ 96-well plate was sequenced on its own single-read 150-cycle Illumina NextSeq 550 flow cell. Per the original workflow: Because the immunoSEQ output held only junctional sequences and lacked quality scores, the filtering could not match the filtering applied to full-length reads. To assign V/J genes and CDR3, sequences were annotated using PyIR, a Python wrapper for IgBLAST v1.9, with IMGT germline references. Reads were filtered out if the reads had weak V/J assignments (E-value above 1e-6), no CDR3, stop codons, out-of-frame junctions, or ambiguous translated residues. V3J clonotypes were defined as sequences sharing an identical inferred V gene, J gene, and CDR3 amino acid sequence. Percentage overlap between repertoires was calculated by dividing the number of shared unique clonotypes by the size of the smaller repertoire. Three approaches were used to assess repertoire richness: RTK rarefaction, the Chao1 estimator, and Recon v2.1 estimates of unobserved clonotypes. OLGA was used to compute generation probabilities for all TCRbeta clonotypes that the gDNA method yielded from a few donors. The table was pulled from immuneACCESS by TCRdb, which kept in-frame rearrangements only. Such tables lose some clones; where checked, under half of the loss comes from unresolved V genes, and the rest has no known cause. That table supplies the V and J calls and clone size; D and trimming were determined from the DNA. The sample table shows over 2,000,000 clones, and approximately 92% are seen once. Approximately 1.6% of the sample lies in the top ten.

CDR1 and CDR2 were assigned from the germline V gene as MDHEN and SYDVKM. Its CDR3 holds 15 amino acids, cysteine through phenylalanine. The CDR3 DNA has 45 bases and is translated from base 1. The V and J ends are trimmed by 1 base and 0 bases, leaving 9 bases between them. The sequence is built from TRBV28 and TRBJ1-1, and TRBD1 may be the D gene, going by 5 matching bases. Sequencing was performed on naive CD8+ T cells from PBMCs. Interpreted using the paper, the cell subset or site label stands for: CD45RA+CCR7+. The TCR comes from a man younger than 35 in good health. Some clones in this sample may be carry-over from other donors' samples. This receptor carries the CDR3 CASSLLGVMNTEAFF. The DNA is as follows: TGTGCCAGCAGTTTATTAGGGGTGATGAACACTGAAGCTTTCTTT.